This entry describes one T cell receptor beta chain. Its antigen is not known. Only in-frame clones appear in the TCRdb table, and some are missing; sequencing was by immunoSEQ multiplex PCR. The table shows under 100,000 clones, with approximately 91% occurring only once. The CDR3 has 14 amino acids. Per the germline V gene, CDR1 is MNHEY and CDR2 is SVGAGI. V dropped 1 base and J dropped 8 bases, with 11 bases sitting between them. This sample is part of a study of T cell responses to AZD1222 COVID-19 vaccine. As for the study in general: Both about-4-week and about-12-week second-dose recipients were combined.

Study conclusions and caveats: Reports indicate that nearly half of spike-specific TCRs are directed at unmutated variant regions. Vaccine-related CD4 TCRs covered spike, predominating at 160-218 and 743-854. Females outnumbered males among donors, who were mostly white British; clonal diversity was possibly underestimated.

The material was peripheral blood, obtained on day 0 of AZD1222 vaccination. The chain uses TRBV6-5 and TRBJ1-4; weak D call: TRBD1 (5 bases). The receptor was isolated from an adult in good health. The CDR3 region has the DNA TGTGCCAGCAGTTACTGGCAGGGTGGGGAAAAACTGTTTTTT. Its translation: CASSYWQGGEKLFF.